The sequence of this T cell receptor (beta chain) was determined in a study of response to subunit inactivated influenza vaccine. TCRdb reprocessed the RT-PCR reads via MiXCR and lists one record per CDR3 protein. The data hold approximately 300,000 distinct CDR3 sequences, with 20% to 25% observed a single time. The CDR3 consists of 15 residues. The V segment lost 3 bases and the J segment 4 bases; nucleotides outside the gene matches: 4. Study results and caveats: It was the authors' suggestion that each seasonal influenza vaccination recruits few new T cells.

This clonotype was seen a handful of times. Its antigen is undetermined. The J gene is TRBJ1-1, the V gene TRBV12-3 or TRBV12-4; 11 bases align to TRBD1. This specimen consisted of PBMCs from blood, obtained 21 months after vaccination. This sequence was found in a man aged 50-75 years who received an inactivated influenza vaccine. The CDR3 DNA reads as TGTGCCAGCAGTTTGAGGACAGGGGGCCTCACTGAAGCTTTCTTT. This sequence encodes CASSLRTGGLTEAFF.